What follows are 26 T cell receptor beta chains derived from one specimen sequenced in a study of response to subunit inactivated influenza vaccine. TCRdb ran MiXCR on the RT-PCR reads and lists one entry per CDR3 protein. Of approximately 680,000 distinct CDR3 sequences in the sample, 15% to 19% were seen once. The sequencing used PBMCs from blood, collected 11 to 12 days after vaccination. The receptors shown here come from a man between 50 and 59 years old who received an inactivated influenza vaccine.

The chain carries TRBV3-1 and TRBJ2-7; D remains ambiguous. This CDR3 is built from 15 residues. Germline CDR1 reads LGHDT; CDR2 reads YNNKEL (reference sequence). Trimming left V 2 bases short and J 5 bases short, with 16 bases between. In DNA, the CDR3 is TGTGCCAGCAGCCAACAGGTCTCTTTGACCCACGAGCAGTACTTC. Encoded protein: CASSQQVSLTHEQYF.

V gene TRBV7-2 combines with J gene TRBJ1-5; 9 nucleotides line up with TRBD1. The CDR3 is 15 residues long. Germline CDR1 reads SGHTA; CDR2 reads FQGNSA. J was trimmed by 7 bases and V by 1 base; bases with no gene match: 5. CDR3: CASSLDTGGLQPQHF. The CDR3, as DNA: TGTGCCAGCAGCTTAGACACAGGGGGCTTGCAGCCCCAGCATTTT. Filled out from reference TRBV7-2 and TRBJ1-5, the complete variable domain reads GAGVSQSPSNKVTEKGKDVELRCDPISGHTALYWYRQSLGQGLEFLIYFQGNSAPDKSGLPSDRFSAERTGGSVSTLTIQRTQQEDSAVYLCASSLDTGGLQPQHFGDGTRLSIL.

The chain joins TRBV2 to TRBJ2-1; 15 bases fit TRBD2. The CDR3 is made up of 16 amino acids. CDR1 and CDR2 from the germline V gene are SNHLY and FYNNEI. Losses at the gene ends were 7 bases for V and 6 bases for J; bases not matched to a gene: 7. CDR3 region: CASTRTSGRATNEQFF. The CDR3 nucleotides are TGTGCCAGCACTAGGACTAGCGGGAGGGCCACCAATGAGCAGTTCTTC.

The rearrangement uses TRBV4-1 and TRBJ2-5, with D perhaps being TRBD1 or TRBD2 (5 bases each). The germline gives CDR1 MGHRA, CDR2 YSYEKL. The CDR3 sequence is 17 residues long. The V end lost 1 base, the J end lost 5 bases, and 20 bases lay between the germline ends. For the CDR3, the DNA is TGCGCCAGCAGCCAAGGAGTACTGGGACCAAAGTCTGAGACCCAGTACTTC. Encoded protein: CASSQGVLGPKSETQYF.

CDR3 amino acids: CASRAGRRDTEAFF. In DNA form, the CDR3 reads TGTGCCAGCAGAGCCGGAAGGCGGGACACTGAAGCTTTCTTT. The chain is built from TRBV6-4 and TRBJ1-1; D gene unclear. Germline loops: CDR1 MRHNA, CDR2 SNTAGT. Trimming left V 6 bases short and J 3 bases short, with 14 bases between. CDR3 length: 14 residues.

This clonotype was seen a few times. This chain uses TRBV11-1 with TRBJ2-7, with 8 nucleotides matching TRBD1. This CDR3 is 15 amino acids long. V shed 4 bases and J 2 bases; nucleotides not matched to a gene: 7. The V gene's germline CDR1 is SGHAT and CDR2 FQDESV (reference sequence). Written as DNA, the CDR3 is TGTGCCAGCAGCTATGGACAGGGAGACACCTACGAGCAGTACTTC. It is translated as CASSYGQGDTYEQYF.

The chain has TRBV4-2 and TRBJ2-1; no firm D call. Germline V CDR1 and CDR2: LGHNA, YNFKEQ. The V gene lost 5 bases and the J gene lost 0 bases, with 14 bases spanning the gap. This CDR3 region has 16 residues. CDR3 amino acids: CASSSPELSSYNEQFF. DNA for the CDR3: TGTGCCAGCAGCTCCCCTGAGCTGAGCTCCTACAATGAGCAGTTCTTC.

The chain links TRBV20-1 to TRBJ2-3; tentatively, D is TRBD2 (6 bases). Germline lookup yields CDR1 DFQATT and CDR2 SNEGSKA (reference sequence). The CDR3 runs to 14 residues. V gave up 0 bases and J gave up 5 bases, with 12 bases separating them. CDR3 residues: CSAREAGRGDTQYF. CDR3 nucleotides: TGCAGTGCTAGAGAGGCGGGAAGGGGAGATACGCAGTATTTT.

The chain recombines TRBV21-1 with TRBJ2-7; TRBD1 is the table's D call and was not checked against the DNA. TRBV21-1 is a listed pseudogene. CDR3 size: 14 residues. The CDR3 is CASSKYTSTRSQYF. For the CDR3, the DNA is TGTGCCAGCAGCAAGTACACTTCCACCCGGTCGCAGTACTTC.

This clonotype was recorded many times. CDR3 loop: CASSWWTSRETQYF. CDR3 sequence (DNA): TGCGCCAGCAGCTGGTGGACTAGCCGAGAGACCCAGTACTTC. J is TRBJ2-5 and V is TRBV5-1, with 8 bases lining up with TRBD2. In germline, CDR1 is SGHRS, CDR2 YFSETQ. The CDR3 sequence is 14 residues long. Losses at the gene ends were 3 bases for V and 4 bases for J; bases not matched to a gene: 5.

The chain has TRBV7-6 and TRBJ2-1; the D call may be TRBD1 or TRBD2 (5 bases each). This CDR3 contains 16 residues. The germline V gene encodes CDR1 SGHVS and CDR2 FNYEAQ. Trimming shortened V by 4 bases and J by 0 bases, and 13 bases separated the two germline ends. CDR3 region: CASSWDGGSSYNEQFF. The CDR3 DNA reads TGTGCCAGCAGCTGGGACGGTGGAAGCTCCTACAATGAGCAGTTCTTC.

The CDR3 loop is CASSQDLLAGQYF. In nucleotides, the CDR3 is TGTGCCAGCAGCCAAGATCTTCTGGCTGGGCAGTACTTC. The J gene is TRBJ2-7, the V gene TRBV14; D uncertain. The CDR3 spans 13 residues. V shed 0 bases and J shed 9 bases, with 12 bases lying between them. Germline CDR1 and CDR2: SGHDN and FVKESK.

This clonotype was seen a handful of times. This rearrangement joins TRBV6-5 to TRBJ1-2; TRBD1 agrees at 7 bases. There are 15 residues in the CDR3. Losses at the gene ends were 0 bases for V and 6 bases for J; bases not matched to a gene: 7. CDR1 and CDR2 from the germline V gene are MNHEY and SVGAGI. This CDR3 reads CASSYSYRGEDGYTF. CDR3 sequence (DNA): TGTGCCAGCAGTTACTCGTACAGGGGTGAAGATGGCTACACCTTC.

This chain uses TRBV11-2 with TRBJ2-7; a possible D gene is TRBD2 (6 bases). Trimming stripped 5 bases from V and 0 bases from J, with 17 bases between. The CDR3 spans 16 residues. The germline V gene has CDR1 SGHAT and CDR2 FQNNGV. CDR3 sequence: CASSPSGTFHSYEQYF. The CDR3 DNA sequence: TGTGCCAGCAGCCCGTCCGGGACTTTCCACTCCTACGAGCAGTACTTC.

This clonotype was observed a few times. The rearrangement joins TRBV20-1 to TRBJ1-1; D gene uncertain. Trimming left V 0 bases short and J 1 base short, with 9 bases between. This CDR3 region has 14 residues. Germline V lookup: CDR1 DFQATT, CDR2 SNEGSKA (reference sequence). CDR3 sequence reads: CSAREGGGNTEAFF. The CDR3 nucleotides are TGCAGTGCTAGAGAGGGAGGAGGGAACACTGAAGCTTTCTTT.

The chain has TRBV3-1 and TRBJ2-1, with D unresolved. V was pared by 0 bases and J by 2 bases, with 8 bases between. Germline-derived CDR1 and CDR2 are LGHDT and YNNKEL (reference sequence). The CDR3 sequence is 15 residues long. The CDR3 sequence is CASSQDPDAYNEQFF. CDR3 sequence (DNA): TGTGCCAGCAGCCAAGATCCAGACGCCTACAATGAGCAGTTCTTC.

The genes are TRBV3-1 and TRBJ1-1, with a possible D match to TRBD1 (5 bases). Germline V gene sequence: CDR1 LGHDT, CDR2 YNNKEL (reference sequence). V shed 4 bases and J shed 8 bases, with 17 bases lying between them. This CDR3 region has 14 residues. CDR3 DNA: TGTGCCAGCAGCCCAGGCCGGAGGGGTGCGGAAGCTTTCTTT. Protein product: CASSPGRRGAEAFF.

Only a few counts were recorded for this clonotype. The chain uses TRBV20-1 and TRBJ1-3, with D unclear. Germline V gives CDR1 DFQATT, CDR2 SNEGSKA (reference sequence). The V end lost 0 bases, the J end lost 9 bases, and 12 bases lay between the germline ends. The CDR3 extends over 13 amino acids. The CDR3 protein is CSARDPGGATIYF. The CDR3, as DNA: TGCAGTGCTAGAGATCCCGGTGGCGCCACCATATATTTT.

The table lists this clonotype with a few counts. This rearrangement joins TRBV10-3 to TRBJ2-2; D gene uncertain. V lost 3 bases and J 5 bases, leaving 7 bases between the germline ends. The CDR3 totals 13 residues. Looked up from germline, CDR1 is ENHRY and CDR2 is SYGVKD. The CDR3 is CAISESMTGELFF. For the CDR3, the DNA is TGTGCCATCAGTGAAAGCATGACCGGGGAGCTGTTTTTT.

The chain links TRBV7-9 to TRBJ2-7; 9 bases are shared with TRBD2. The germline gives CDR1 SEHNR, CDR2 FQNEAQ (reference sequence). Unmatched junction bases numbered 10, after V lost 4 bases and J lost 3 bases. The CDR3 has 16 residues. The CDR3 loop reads CASSSGLAMVLYEQYF. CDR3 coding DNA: TGTGCCAGCAGCTCAGGACTAGCGATGGTCCTCTACGAGCAGTACTTC. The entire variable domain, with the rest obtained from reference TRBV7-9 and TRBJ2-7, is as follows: DTGVSQNPRHKITKRGQNVTFRCDPISEHNRLYWYRQTLGQGPEFLTYFQNEAQLEKSRLLSDRFSAERPKGSFSTLEIQRTEQGDSAMYLCASSSGLAMVLYEQYFGPGTRLTVT.

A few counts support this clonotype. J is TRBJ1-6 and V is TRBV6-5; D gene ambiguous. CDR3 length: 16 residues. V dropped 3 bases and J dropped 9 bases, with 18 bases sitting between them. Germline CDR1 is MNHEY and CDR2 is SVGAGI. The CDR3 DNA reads TGTGCCAGCAGTTATCGCGACGTAAACGGGGTTTCACCCCTCCACTTT. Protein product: CASSYRDVNGVSPLHF.

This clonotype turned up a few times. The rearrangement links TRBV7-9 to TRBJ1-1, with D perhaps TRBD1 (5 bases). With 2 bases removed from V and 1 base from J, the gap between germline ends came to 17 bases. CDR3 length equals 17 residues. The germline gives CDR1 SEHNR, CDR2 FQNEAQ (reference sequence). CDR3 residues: CASSLTGGGQWNTEAFF. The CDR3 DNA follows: TGTGCCAGCAGCTTAACAGGCGGAGGGCAGTGGAACACTGAAGCTTTCTTT.

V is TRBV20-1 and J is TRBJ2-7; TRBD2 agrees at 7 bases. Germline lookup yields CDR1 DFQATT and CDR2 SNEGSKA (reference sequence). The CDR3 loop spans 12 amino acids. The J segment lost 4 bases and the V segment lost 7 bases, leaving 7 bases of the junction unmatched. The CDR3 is CSVAREGYEQYF. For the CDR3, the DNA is TGCAGTGTTGCCAGGGAGGGTTACGAGCAGTACTTC.

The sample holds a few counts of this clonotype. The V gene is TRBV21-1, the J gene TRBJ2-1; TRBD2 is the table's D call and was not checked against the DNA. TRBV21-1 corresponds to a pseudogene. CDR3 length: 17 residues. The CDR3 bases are TGTGCCAGCGGCCTTGAGGGCCTAGCGGGGGGATACAATGAGCAGTTCTTC. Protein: CASGLEGLAGGYNEQFF.

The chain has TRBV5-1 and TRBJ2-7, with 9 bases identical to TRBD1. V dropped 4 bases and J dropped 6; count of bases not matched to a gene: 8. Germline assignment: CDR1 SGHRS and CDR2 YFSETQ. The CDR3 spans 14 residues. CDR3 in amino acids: CASSGGQGRGEQYF. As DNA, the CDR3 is TGCGCCAGCAGCGGAGGACAGGGGCGAGGCGAGCAGTACTTC.

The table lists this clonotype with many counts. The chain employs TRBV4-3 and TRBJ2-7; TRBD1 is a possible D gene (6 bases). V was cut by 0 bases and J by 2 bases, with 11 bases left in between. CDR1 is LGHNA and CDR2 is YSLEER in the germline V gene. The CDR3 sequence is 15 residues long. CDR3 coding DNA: TGCGCCAGCAGCCAAGAAAGACAGGACCCCTACGAGCAGTACTTC. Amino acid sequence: CASSQERQDPYEQYF.